This T cell receptor beta chain was found in a study of T cell repertoires in cytomegalovirus infection. Background on the study: Shared public TCR beta signatures pointed to both CMV infection and a matching HLA type. Study results and limitations: Carriers of CMV plus the relevant HLA were identified by cumulative public TCR beta family frequency. The ex vivo response was dominated by HLA-C-restricted CMV-specific TCR beta clonotypes.

In TCRdb, the reads were re-called with MiXCR into one record per CDR3 protein. This table holds fewer than 900,000 distinct CDR3 sequences, roughly 29% found once. This clonotype was detected a few times. The antigen is not known. This CDR3 is 18 amino acids long. The ends lost 5 bases at V and 5 bases at J; junction bases unmatched: 20. From germline, CDR1 is DFQATT and CDR2 SNEGSKA (reference sequence). The source was cultured CD8+ T cells from PBMCs, collected from culture after CMV antigen stimulation. This rearrangement joins TRBV20-1 to TRBJ2-3; TRBD1 agrees at 9 bases. This TCR was recovered from a human donor in good health (CMV status not recorded). Some clones in this sample may be carry-over from other donors' samples. The CDR3 DNA follows: TGCAGTGCTGATCTCTTCTTCTTGGACAGGGGTCCCGTAGATACGCAGTATTTT. Protein product: CSADLFFLDRGPVDTQYF.